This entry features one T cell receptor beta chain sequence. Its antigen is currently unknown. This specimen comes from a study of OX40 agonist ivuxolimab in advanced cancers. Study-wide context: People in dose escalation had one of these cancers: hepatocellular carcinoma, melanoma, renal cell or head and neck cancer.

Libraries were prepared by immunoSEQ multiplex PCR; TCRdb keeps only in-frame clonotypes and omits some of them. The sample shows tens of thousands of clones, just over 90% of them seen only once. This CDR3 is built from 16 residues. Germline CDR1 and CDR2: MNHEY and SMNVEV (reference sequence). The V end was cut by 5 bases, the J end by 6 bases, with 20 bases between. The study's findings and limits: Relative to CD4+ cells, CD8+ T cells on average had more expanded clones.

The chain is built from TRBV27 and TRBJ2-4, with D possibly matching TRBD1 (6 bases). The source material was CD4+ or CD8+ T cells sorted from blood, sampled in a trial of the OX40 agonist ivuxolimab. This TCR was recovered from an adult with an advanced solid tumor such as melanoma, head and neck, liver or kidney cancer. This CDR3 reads CASSMDSPSWGNIQYF. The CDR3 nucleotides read TGTGCCAGCAGTATGGACAGTCCTAGTTGGGGAAACATTCAGTACTTC.